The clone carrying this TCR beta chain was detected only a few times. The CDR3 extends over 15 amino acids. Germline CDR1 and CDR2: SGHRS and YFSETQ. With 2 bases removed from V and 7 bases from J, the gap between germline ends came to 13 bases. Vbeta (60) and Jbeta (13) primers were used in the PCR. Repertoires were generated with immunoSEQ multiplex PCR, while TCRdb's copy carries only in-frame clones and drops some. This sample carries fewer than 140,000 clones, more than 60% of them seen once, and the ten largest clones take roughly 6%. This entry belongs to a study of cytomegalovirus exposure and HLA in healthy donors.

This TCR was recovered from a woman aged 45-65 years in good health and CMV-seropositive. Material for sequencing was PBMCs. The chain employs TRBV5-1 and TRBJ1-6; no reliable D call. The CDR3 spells CASSLIGRENSPLHF. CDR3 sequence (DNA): TGCGCCAGCAGCTTAATCGGACGGGAGAATTCACCCCTCCACTTT.